This is a list of T cell receptor beta chains from one sample in a study of T cell responses to AZD1222 COVID-19 vaccine. The method was immunoSEQ multiplex PCR; TCRdb's version includes in-frame clones alone and lacks a portion of them. The sample holds roughly 260,000 clones, 80% to 95% seen once. Sequencing was performed on peripheral blood, taken on day 0 of AZD1222 vaccination. All receptors derive from an adult in good health. The CDR3 runs from the conserved cysteine through the conserved F or W. The order of the fields is D gene, J gene, CDR3 length, clone size, V gene, CDR3 DNA, CDR3 protein. The D gene is left open where the match is weak. Part of the rows lack a size; the others show once, few, many or a class for expanded clones.

>NA|TRBJ1-6|13|NA|TRBV6-5
TGTGCCAGCAGTTACTCGAGAGGCTCACCCCTCCACTTT
CASSYSRGSPLHF
>TRBD2|TRBJ2-3|14|NA|TRBV3-1/TRBV3-2
TGTGCCAGCAGCCCCGGGGGGGGCACAGATACGCAGTATTTT
CASSPGGGTDTQYF
>TRBD1|TRBJ1-2|16|NA|TRBV15
TGTGCCACCAGCAGAGGACCCGGGACAGGGGACTATGGCTACACCTTC
CATSRGPGTGDYGYTF
>NA|TRBJ1-2|11|NA|TRBV29-1
TGCAGCGTACCACAGTACTATGGCTACACCTTC
CSVPQYYGYTF
>NA|TRBJ1-4|12|NA|TRBV15
TGTGCCACCAGCAGAAGGAGCGAAAAACTGTTTTTT
CATSRRSEKLFF
>NA|TRBJ2-7|15|NA|TRBV10-3
TGTGCCATCAGGGACCGGGACTTCCGCTCCTACGAGCAGTACTTC
CAIRDRDFRSYEQYF
>NA|TRBJ1-2|17|NA|TRBV4-1
TGCGCCAGCAGCCAAGTAACTCGGACGGTGCTGGGCTATGGCTACACCTTC
CASSQVTRTVLGYGYTF
>NA|TRBJ1-3|16|NA|TRBV3-1/TRBV3-2
TGTGCCAGCAGCCAAGGGGGAACAAGCTCTGGAAACACCATATATTTT
CASSQGGTSSGNTIYF
>NA|TRBJ1-3|15|once|TRBV2
TGTGCCAGCACCCTGAGGCCAGGTGTGGGGAACACCATATATTTT
CASTLRPGVGNTIYF
>TRBD1|TRBJ1-2|14|NA|TRBV18
TGTGCCAGCTCACCGCGACAGGGAGGCTATGGCTACACCTTC
CASSPRQGGYGYTF
>TRBD1|TRBJ2-2|14|NA|TRBV28
TGTGCCAGCAGTTTAGCAGGGGGCACCGGGGAGCTGTTTTTT
CASSLAGGTGELFF
>NA|TRBJ1-2|13|NA|TRBV28
TGTGCCAGCAGTTTAAGTGGAGCGATTGGCTACACCTTC
CASSLSGAIGYTF
>NA|TRBJ2-1|14|NA|TRBV3-1/TRBV3-2
TGTGCCAGCAGCTCCCCCCCCCATGGGGATGAGCAGTTCTTC
CASSSPPHGDEQFF
>NA|TRBJ1-3|16|NA|TRBV5-1
TGCGCCAGCAGCTTGGCCGGCCACTACTCTGGAAACACCATATATTTT
CASSLAGHYSGNTIYF
>NA|TRBJ1-2|13|NA|TRBV19
TGTGCCAGTACTCCAAGCGGGGTCTATGGCTACACCTTC
CASTPSGVYGYTF
>NA|TRBJ2-7|13|once|TRBV2
TGTGCCAGCAGTGGGCGGAGATCCTACGAGCAGTACTTC
CASSGRRSYEQYF
>TRBD2|TRBJ2-5|15|NA|TRBV4-3
TGCGCCAGCAGTGGGGGACTAGCGGGAGGGGAGACCCAGTACTTC
CASSGGLAGGETQYF
>NA|TRBJ1-1|13|NA|TRBV5-4
TGTGCCAGCAGCCAAAGACAGGTCACTGAAGCTTTCTTT
CASSQRQVTEAFF